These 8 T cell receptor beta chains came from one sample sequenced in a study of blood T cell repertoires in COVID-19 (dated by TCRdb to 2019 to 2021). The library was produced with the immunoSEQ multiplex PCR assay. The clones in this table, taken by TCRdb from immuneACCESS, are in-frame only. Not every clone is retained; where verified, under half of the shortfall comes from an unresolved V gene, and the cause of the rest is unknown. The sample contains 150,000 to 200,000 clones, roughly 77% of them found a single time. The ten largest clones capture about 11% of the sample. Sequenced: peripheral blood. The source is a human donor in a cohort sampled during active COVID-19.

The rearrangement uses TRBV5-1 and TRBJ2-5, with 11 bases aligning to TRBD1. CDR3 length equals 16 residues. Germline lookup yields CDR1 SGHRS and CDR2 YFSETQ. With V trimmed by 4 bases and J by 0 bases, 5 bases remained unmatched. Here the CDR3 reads CASSGGTGGYQETQYF. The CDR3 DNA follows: TGCGCCAGCAGCGGAGGGACAGGGGGGTACCAAGAGACCCAGTACTTC.

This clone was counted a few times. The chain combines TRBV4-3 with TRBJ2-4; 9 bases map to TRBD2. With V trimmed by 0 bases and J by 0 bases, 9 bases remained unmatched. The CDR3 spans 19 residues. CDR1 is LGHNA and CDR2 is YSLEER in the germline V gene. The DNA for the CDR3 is TGCGCCAGCAGCCAAGAAGCGGCTAGCGGGACTTTAGCCAAAAACATTCAGTACTTC. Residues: CASSQEAASGTLAKNIQYF.

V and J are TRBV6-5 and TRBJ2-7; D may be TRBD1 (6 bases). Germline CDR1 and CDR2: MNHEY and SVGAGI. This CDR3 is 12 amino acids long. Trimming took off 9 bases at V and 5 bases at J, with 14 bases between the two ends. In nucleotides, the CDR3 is TGTGCCAGTGGGGTGGCAGGGGACGAGCAGTACTTC. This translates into CASGVAGDEQYF.

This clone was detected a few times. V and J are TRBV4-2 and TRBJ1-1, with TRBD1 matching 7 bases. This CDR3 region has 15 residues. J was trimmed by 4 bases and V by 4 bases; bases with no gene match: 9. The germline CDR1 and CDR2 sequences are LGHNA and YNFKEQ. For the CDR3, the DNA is TGTGCCAGCAGCCCTGTTGACAGGGACGCCACTGAAGCTTTCTTT. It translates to CASSPVDRDATEAFF.

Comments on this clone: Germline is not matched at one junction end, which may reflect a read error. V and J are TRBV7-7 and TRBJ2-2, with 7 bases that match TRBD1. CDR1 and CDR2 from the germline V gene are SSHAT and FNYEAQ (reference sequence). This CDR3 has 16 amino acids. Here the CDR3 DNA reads TGTGCTAGCAGCTTAAGGACAGGTCTAAACACCGGGGAGCTGTTTTTT. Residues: CASSLRTGLNTGELFF. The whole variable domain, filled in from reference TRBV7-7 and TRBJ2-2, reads GAGVSQSPRYKVTKRGQDVTLRCDPISSHATLYWYQQALGQGPEFLTYFNYEAQPDKSGLPSDRFSAERPEGSISTLTIQRTEQRDSAMYRCASSLRTGLNTGELFFGEGSRLTVL.

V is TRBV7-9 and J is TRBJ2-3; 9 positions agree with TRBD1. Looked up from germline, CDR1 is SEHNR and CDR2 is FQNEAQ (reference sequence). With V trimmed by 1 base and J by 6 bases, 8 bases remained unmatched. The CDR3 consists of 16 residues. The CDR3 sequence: CASSLGQGGPPDTQYF. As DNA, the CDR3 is TGTGCCAGCAGCTTAGGACAGGGGGGGCCCCCGGATACGCAGTATTTT.

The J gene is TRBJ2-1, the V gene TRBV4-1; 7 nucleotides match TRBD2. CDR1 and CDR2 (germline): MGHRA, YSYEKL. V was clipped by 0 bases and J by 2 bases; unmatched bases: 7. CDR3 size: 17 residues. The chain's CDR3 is CASSQDFSGEPYNEQFF. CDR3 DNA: TGCGCCAGCAGCCAAGATTTCAGCGGGGAACCCTACAATGAGCAGTTCTTC.

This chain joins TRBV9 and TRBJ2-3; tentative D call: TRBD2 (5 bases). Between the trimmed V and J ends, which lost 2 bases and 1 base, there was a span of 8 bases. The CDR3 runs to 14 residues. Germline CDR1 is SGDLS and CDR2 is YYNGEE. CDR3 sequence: CASSVGSGTDTQYF. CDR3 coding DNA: TGTGCCAGCAGCGTGGGTAGCGGCACAGATACGCAGTATTTT.